These 9 T cell receptor beta chains share one sample of origin, sequenced in a study of blood T cells in healthy people across ages (dated by TCRdb to the mid-2010s). Libraries were made using 5' RACE. Instrument on record: Illumina HiSeq 2500. The second PCR ran for about 7 to 11 cycles and used a J-beta primer mix along with a sample-barcoded 5' primer. In TCRdb, the public reads were trimmed at Q25 with fastp and aligned with MiXCR, with productive beta chains retained. Rows with one shared CDR3 protein collapse into an entry with the most common genes and DNA. In all, the sample holds about 780,000 distinct CDR3 sequences, and roughly 46% of those were seen once. About a sixth of the sample is in the top ten clones. The sequencing input was blood. Source of these receptors: a man aged 80 or over in good health.

The V and J genes are TRBV11-2 and TRBJ2-1, with 7 nucleotides matching TRBD2. The ends lost 3 bases at V and 9 bases at J; junction bases unmatched: 11. The CDR3 has 15 residues. From germline, CDR1 is SGHAT and CDR2 FQNNGV. In DNA form, the CDR3 reads TGTGCCAGCAGCTTGAGCCCCAGCGGGATTCTTGAGCAGTTCTTC. Residues: CASSLSPSGILEQFF.

The chain has TRBV6-5 and TRBJ2-2; the match to TRBD1 covers 8 bases. V lost 5 bases and J lost 7; bases outside the gene matches: 6. Germline assignment: CDR1 MNHEY and CDR2 SVGAGI. There are 14 residues in the CDR3. CDR3 sequence reads: CASSEDRAVGELFF. In nucleotides, the CDR3 is TGTGCCAGCAGTGAGGACAGGGCTGTCGGGGAGCTGTTTTTT.

The V and J genes are TRBV3-1 and TRBJ2-4; D is undetermined. V shed 3 bases and J shed 1 base, with 1 base lying between them. CDR3 length equals 12 residues. Per the germline V gene, CDR1 is LGHDT and CDR2 is YNNKEL (reference sequence). CDR3: CASSHAKNIQYF. The CDR3 DNA follows: TGTGCCAGCAGCCACGCCAAAAACATTCAGTACTTC.

The chain links TRBV20-1 to TRBJ2-5; 12 nucleotides match TRBD2. Per germline, CDR1 DFQATT and CDR2 SNEGSKA (reference sequence). The length of the CDR3 is 13 residues. The DNA for the CDR3 is TGCAGCGTCCGACTAGCGGGGGAAGAGACCCAGTACTTC. It translates to CSVRLAGEETQYF.

V is TRBV6-6 and J is TRBJ2-1; either TRBD1 or TRBD2 may supply D (5 bases each). From germline, CDR1 is MNHNY and CDR2 SVGAGI (reference sequence). Trimming cost V 5 bases and J 11 bases, with 7 bases left between them. The CDR3 contains 10 residues. As DNA, the CDR3 is TGTGCCAGCAGTGGGACCCAGCAGTTCTTC. It codes for CASSGTQQFF.

This clonotype was detected once. This sequence joins TRBV29-1 and TRBJ1-3; D remains ambiguous. The V gene lost 6 bases and the J gene lost 4 bases, with 10 bases spanning the gap. Germline values: CDR1 SQVTM, CDR2 ANQGSEA. The CDR3 has 12 amino acids. The CDR3 loop reads CSVMKAGNTIYF. As DNA, the CDR3 is TGCAGCGTCATGAAAGCCGGAAACACCATATATTTT.

This clonotype was found a few times. This chain connects TRBV18 to TRBJ2-7; 8 bases match TRBD1. Germline CDR1 is KGHSH and CDR2 is LQKENI. Trimming at V came to 8 bases and at J to 3 bases, leaving 3 bases not matched to a gene. This CDR3 has 12 amino acids. CDR3 loop: CASATGGYEQYF. CDR3 nucleotides: TGTGCCAGCGCAACAGGGGGCTACGAGCAGTACTTC.

This clonotype showed up just once. A much larger clone sits a single nucleotide away, making a read error possible. V is TRBV15 and J is TRBJ2-1, with 10 bases identical to TRBD2. This CDR3 region has 17 residues. Unmatched junction bases numbered 6, after V lost 4 bases and J lost 0 bases. The V gene's germline CDR1 is LNHNV and CDR2 YYDKDF (reference sequence). Written as DNA, the CDR3 is TGTGCCACCAGCATAGCTAGCGGGGGTTTCTCCTACAATGAGCAGTTCTTC. Translated: CATSIASGGFSYNEQFF.

The rearrangement joins TRBV28 to TRBJ2-7, with D perhaps being TRBD1 or TRBD2 (5 bases each). The CDR3 runs 14 residues. The V gene's germline CDR1 is MDHEN and CDR2 SYDVKM. Trimming removed 6 bases at V and 4 bases at J, with 16 bases between. The chain's CDR3 is CASSSAGRRYEQYF. Here the CDR3 DNA reads TGTGCCAGCAGCTCCGCAGGGAGACGATACGAGCAGTACTTC.